These T cell receptor beta chains were read from a single sample in a study of T cell repertoires in cytomegalovirus infection. TCRdb re-analysed the reads in MiXCR, keeping a single row per CDR3 protein. The data contain 650,000 to 900,000 distinct CDR3 sequences, approximately 29% of them singletons. No antigen has been assigned to these receptors. The sequencing used cultured CD8+ T cells from PBMCs, collected from culture after CMV antigen stimulation. These receptor sequences come from a human donor in good health (CMV status not recorded). Some clones in this sample may be carry-over from other donors' samples. Each CDR3 is given with its conserved first and last residue. A D gene is named only where the DNA matches it firmly. Not every row has a clone size; where given, it reads once, few, many or a size class.

v_call	clone_size	j_call	d_call	cdr3_aa	cdr3_nt
TRBV7-8	-	TRBJ1-2	-	CASSLDLMRPGYTF	TGTGCCAGCAGCTTAGATCTTATGAGACCCGGCTACACCTTC
TRBV27	few	TRBJ1-5	-	CASKTGTQPQHF	TGTGCCAGCAAAACAGGGACTCAGCCCCAGCATTTT
TRBV7-9	-	TRBJ2-5	TRBD1	CASETWDRGEETQYF	TGTGCCAGCGAGACCTGGGACAGGGGTGAAGAGACCCAGTACTTC
TRBV4-3	-	TRBJ2-1	-	CASSQGPGAVDEQFF	TGCGCCAGCAGCCAAGGCCCAGGTGCCGTCGATGAGCAGTTCTTC
TRBV27	many	TRBJ1-2	-	CASSLGTNYGYTF	TGTGCCAGCAGCTTGGGCACAAACTATGGCTACACCTTC
TRBV7-9	-	TRBJ1-1	-	CASSGLQGGYTEAFF	TGTGCCAGCAGCGGACTCCAAGGGGGGTACACTGAAGCTTTCTTT
TRBV11-3	many	TRBJ2-7	-	CASASAGDFTYEQYF	TGTGCCAGCGCCTCCGCCGGGGACTTTACCTACGAGCAGTACTTC
TRBV7-9	few	TRBJ1-2	-	CASSPGQRTVVYGYTF	TGTGCCAGCAGCCCTGGCCAGCGGACAGTTGTCTATGGCTACACCTTC
TRBV7-6	few	TRBJ2-5	-	CASSLKGGTQYF	TGTGCCAGCAGCTTAAAGGGGGGGACCCAGTACTTC
TRBV10-3	-	TRBJ1-2	-	CAIRSGPDYTF	TGTGCCATCAGATCGGGACCTGACTACACCTTC
TRBV7-6	-	TRBJ2-3	-	CASSGMADTQYF	TGTGCCAGCAGCGGGATGGCAGATACGCAGTATTTT
TRBV7-4	-	TRBJ1-1	-	CASSLVLRVGDTEAFF	TGTGCCAGCAGCTTAGTGCTTAGGGTCGGGGACACTGAAGCTTTCTTT
TRBV4-3	-	TRBJ2-1	-	CASSPYRESYNEQFF	TGCGCCAGCAGCCCCTACAGGGAGTCCTACAATGAGCAGTTCTTC
TRBV19	-	TRBJ2-1	-	CASSMVPRGVNEQFF	TGTGCCAGTAGTATGGTCCCCAGGGGGGTCAATGAGCAGTTCTTC
TRBV7-8	many	TRBJ2-1	-	CASSLAAGGGAYNEQFF	TGTGCCAGCAGCTTAGCCGCCGGAGGGGGAGCCTACAATGAGCAGTTCTTC
TRBV6-1	many	TRBJ1-6	-	CASTDSYSYNSPLHF	TGTGCCAGCACGGACAGTTACTCCTATAATTCACCCCTCCACTTT
TRBV10-3	few	TRBJ2-1	TRBD1	CAISPDRGVGNEQFF	TGTGCCATCAGCCCGGACAGGGGGGTAGGCAATGAGCAGTTCTTC
TRBV10-3	-	TRBJ2-6	TRBD2	CAISEKGLLAGGTPGGANVLTF	TGTGCCATCAGTGAGAAAGGATTGTTAGCGGGGGGCACCCCGGGGGGGGCCAACGTCCTGACTTTC
TRBV27	-	TRBJ1-2	-	CASSHSSMYGYTF	TGTGCCAGCAGTCACAGCTCTATGTATGGCTACACCTTC
TRBV20-1	few	TRBJ2-2	-	CSAPGSETGELFF	TGCAGTGCTCCGGGATCCGAGACCGGGGAGCTGTTTTTT
TRBV7-6	many	TRBJ2-7	TRBD1	CASSLGQGSSYEQYF	TGTGCCAGTAGCCTCGGACAGGGTAGCTCCTACGAGCAGTACTTC
TRBV7-9	-	TRBJ2-2	TRBD1	CASSSPDRGLTGELFF	TGTGCCAGCAGCTCACCGGACAGGGGGCTAACCGGGGAGCTGTTTTTT